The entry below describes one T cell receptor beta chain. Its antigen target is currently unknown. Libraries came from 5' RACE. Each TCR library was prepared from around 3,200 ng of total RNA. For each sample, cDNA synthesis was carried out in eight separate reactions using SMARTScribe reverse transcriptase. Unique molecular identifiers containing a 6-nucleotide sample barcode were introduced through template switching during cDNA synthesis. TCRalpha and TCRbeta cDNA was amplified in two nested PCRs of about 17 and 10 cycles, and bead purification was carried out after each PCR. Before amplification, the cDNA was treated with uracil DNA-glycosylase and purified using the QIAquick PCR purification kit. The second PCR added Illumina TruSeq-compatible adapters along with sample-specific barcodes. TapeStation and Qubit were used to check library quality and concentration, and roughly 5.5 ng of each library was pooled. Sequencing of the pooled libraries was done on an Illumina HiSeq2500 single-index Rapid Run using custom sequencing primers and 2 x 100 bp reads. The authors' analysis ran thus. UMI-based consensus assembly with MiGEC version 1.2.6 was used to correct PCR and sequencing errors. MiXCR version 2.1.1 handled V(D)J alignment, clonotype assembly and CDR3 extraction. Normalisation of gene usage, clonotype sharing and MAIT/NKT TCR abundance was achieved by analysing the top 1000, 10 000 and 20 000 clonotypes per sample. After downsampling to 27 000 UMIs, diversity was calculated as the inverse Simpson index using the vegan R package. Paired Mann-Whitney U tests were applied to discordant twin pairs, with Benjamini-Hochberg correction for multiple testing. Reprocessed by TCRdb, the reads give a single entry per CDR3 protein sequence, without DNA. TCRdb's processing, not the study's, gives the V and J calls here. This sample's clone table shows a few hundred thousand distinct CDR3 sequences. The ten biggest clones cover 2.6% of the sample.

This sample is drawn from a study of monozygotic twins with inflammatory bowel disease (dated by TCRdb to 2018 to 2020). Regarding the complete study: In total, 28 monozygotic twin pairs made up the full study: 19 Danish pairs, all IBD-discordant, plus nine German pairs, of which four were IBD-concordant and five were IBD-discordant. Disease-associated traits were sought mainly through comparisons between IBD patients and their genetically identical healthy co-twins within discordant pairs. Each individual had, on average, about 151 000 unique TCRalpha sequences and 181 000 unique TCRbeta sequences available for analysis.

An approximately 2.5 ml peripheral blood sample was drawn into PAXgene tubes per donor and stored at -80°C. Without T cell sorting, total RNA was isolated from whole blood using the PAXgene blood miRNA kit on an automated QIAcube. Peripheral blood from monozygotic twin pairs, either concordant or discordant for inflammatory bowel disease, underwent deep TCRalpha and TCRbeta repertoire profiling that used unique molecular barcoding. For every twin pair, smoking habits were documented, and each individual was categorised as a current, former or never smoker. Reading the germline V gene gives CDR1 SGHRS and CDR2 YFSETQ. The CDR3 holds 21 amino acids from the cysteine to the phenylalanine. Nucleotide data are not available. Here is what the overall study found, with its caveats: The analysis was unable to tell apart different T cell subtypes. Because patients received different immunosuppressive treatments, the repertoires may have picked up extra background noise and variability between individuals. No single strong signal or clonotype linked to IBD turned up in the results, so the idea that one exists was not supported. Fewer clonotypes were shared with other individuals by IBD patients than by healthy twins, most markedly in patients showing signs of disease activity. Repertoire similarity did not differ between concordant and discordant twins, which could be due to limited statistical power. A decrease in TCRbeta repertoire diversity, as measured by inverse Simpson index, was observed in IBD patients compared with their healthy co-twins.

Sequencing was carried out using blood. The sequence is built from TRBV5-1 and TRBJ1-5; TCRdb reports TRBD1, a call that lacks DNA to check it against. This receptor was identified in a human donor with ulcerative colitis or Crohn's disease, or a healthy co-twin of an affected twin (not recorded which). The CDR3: CASSLRGPGQQHLDSNQPQHF.